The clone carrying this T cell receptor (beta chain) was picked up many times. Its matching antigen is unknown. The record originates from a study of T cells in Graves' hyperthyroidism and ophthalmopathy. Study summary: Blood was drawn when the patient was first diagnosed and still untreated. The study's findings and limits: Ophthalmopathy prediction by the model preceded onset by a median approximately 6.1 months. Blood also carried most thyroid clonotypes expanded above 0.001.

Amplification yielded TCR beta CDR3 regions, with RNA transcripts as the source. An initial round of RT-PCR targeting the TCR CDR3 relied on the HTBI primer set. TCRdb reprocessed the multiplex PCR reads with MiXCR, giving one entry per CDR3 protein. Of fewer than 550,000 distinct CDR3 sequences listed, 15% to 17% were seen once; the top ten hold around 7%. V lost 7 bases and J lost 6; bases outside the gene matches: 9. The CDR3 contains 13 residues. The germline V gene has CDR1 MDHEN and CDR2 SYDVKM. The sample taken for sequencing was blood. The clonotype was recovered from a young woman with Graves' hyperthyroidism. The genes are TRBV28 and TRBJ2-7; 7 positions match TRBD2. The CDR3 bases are TGTGCCAGCATCCCGGGGGGAGTCTCCGAGCAGTACTTC. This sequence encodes CASIPGGVSEQYF.